A single sample gave rise to the 8 T cell receptor beta chains below, sequenced in a study of shared clonotypes between healthy human individuals. TCRdb's table, derived via immunoSEQ multiplex PCR, lists solely in-frame clones and lacks some. Found here are 850,000 to 1,200,000 clones, approximately 76% of them singletons; the top ten hold less than 1.5%. Sequenced input: memory CD4+ T cells sorted from blood. As to subset: CD45RA-negative fraction. Every receptor here comes from a man aged 18-30 years in good health.

This chain links TRBV7-2 with TRBJ2-7, with 16 positions matching TRBD2. Trimming took 4 bases from V and 1 from J; bases not matched to a gene: 4. CDR3 length equals 17 residues. CDR1 and CDR2 from the germline V gene are SGHTA and FQGNSA. This chain's CDR3 is CASSSGTSGGESYEQYF. The CDR3 nucleotides read TGTGCCAGCAGCTCCGGGACTAGCGGGGGGGAGTCCTACGAGCAGTACTTC.

The gene calls are TRBV19 and TRBJ1-6; the D gene is possibly TRBD1 (6 bases). Trimming removed 7 bases from V and 10 bases from J, with 20 bases in between. Germline-derived CDR1 and CDR2 are LNHDA and SQIVND (reference sequence). The length of the CDR3 is 15 residues. CDR3 in amino acids: CASTNYDRPGSPLHF. Here the CDR3 DNA reads TGTGCCAGTACCAACTACGACAGGCCTGGCTCACCCCTCCACTTT.

The chain couples TRBV14 to TRBJ2-2, with D tentatively TRBD1 or TRBD2 (6 bases each). The CDR3 is made up of 18 amino acids. Looked up from germline, CDR1 is SGHDN and CDR2 is FVKESK. Trimming left V 0 bases short and J 1 base short, with 15 bases between. DNA of the CDR3: TGTGCCAGCAGCCAAGATCAGACGGGGGCACTGAACACCGGGGAGCTGTTTTTT. Protein sequence: CASSQDQTGALNTGELFF.

CDR3: CASSLGTGPNTEAFF. DNA for the CDR3: TGCGCCAGCAGCTTGGGGACAGGACCTAACACTGAAGCTTTCTTT. The chain employs TRBV5-1 and TRBJ1-1, with 7 bases lining up with TRBD1. The V gene end was trimmed by 0 bases and the J gene end by 2 bases; junction bases not matched to a gene: 4. The germline CDR1 and CDR2 sequences are SGHRS and YFSETQ. The CDR3 runs 15 residues.

The chain uses TRBV10-3 and TRBJ2-5; no clear D. The CDR3 loop spans 15 amino acids. Germline V gene data show CDR1 as ENHRY and CDR2 as SYGVKD. V lost 6 bases to trimming and J lost 0 bases, with 14 bases between them. The CDR3 sequence: CAIRPGVTYQETQYF. CDR3 coding DNA: TGTGCCATCAGGCCGGGCGTTACGTACCAAGAGACCCAGTACTTC.

In this sample, this clone turned up once. This chain links TRBV7-8 with TRBJ2-7; 10 nucleotides align to TRBD2. Trimming removed 1 base from V and 0 bases from J; junction bases left unmatched: 6. The length of the CDR3 is 17 residues. The germline V gene has CDR1 SGHVS and CDR2 FQNEAQ. CDR3 in DNA: TGTGCCAGCAGCTTAGACACTAGCGGGACCCGCTCCTACGAGCAGTACTTC. It codes for CASSLDTSGTRSYEQYF.

The chain carries TRBV6-1 and TRBJ2-4; 7 nucleotides align to TRBD1. The CDR3 covers 13 residues. V dropped 8 bases and J dropped 6; count of bases not matched to a gene: 7. Germline-derived CDR1 and CDR2 are MNHNS and SASEGT. CDR3 sequence (DNA): TGTGCCAGCTCTTGGGACAGCTTAAACATTCAGTACTTC. Translating it yields CASSWDSLNIQYF.

In this sample, this clone turned up a few times. The chain has TRBV5-6 and TRBJ1-1; D is undetermined. The V end was cut by 0 bases, the J end by 4 bases, with 13 bases between. Per germline, CDR1 SGHDT and CDR2 YYEEEE. The CDR3 totals 15 residues. The CDR3 region is CASSLVFPAGTEAFF. The CDR3 bases are TGTGCCAGCAGCTTGGTTTTTCCAGCGGGCACTGAAGCTTTCTTT.